This TCR beta chain was identified during a study of blood T cell repertoires in COVID-19. Deletions cut 5 bases from V and 0 bases from J, with 8 bases between. The length of the CDR3 is 14 residues. The germline gives CDR1 MNHNY, CDR2 SVGAGI (reference sequence). Produced via immunoSEQ multiplex PCR; TCRdb's table is partial and in-frame only. The data show tens of thousands of clones, 75% to 90% seen once. The chain joins TRBV6-6 to TRBJ1-3; no definite D call. The sequence was obtained from a human donor in a cohort sampled during active COVID-19. Sequenced material: peripheral blood. The CDR3: CASSPTTSGNTIYF. CDR3 nucleotide sequence: TGTGCCAGCAGTCCTACCACCTCTGGAAACACCATATATTTT.